Presented here are 5 T cell receptor beta chains from one specimen sequenced in a study of neoadjuvant anti-PD-1 for oral cavity cancer. TCRdb's table, derived via immunoSEQ multiplex PCR, lists solely in-frame clones and lacks some. This table holds about 14,000 clones, 65% to 80% found once. Sequences were derived from PBMCs, sampled before nivolumab (anti-PD-1) treatment. The receptors stem from a person between 35 and 79 years old with oral cavity squamous cell carcinoma.

V usage is TRBV25-1 and J usage is TRBJ2-4; D is unclear. CDR3 length: 17 amino acids. V lost 1 base, J lost 0 bases, and 13 bases lay in between. In germline, CDR1 is MGHDK, CDR2 SYGVNS. The chain's CDR3 is CASSEFVLGGAKNIQYF. The CDR3 DNA sequence: TGTGCCAGCAGTGAATTTGTCCTGGGCGGAGCCAAAAACATTCAGTACTTC. Drawing the rest from reference TRBV25-1 and TRBJ2-4, the complete variable domain is EADIYQTPRYLVIGTGKKITLECSQTMGHDKMYWYQQDPGMELHLIHYSYGVNSTEKGDLSSESTVSRIRTEHFPLTLESARPSHTSQYLCASSEFVLGGAKNIQYFGAGTRLSVL.

CDR3 nucleotides: TGCGCCAGCAGCTTTTGGGGGAACACTGAAGCTTTCTTT. Its protein product is CASSFWGNTEAFF. The gene calls are TRBV5-1 and TRBJ1-1; D uncertain. This CDR3 spans 13 amino acids. Germline lookup yields CDR1 SGHRS and CDR2 YFSETQ. Trimming pared 2 bases from V and 1 base from J, leaving 6 bases between. The whole variable domain, remainder taken from reference TRBV5-1 and TRBJ1-1, is KAGVTQTPRYLIKTRGQQVTLSCSPISGHRSVSWYQQTPGQGLQFLFEYFSETQRNKGNFPGRFSGRQFSNSRSEMNVSTLELGDSALYLCASSFWGNTEAFFGQGTRLTVV.

The V call is TRBV6-1, the J call TRBJ2-5; perhaps TRBD2 as D (6 bases). Germline V gives CDR1 MNHNS, CDR2 SASEGT. The CDR3 spans 14 residues. Trimming removed 2 bases at V and 4 bases at J, with 11 bases between. CDR3 sequence: CASSEIGSGETQYF. CDR3 in DNA: TGTGCCAGCAGTGAAATCGGGAGCGGAGAGACCCAGTACTTC.

The chain joins TRBV7-8 to TRBJ1-3; D remains ambiguous. Trimming stripped 1 base from V and 4 bases from J, with 8 bases between. The CDR3 loop spans 14 amino acids. Germline V gene lookup returns CDR1 SGHVS and CDR2 FQNEAQ. This CDR3 is CASSLGSSGNTIYF. In DNA form, the CDR3 reads TGTGCCAGCAGCTTAGGATCGTCCGGAAACACCATATATTTT.

The CDR3 loop reads CASRVHSTQSRANVLTF. CDR3 in DNA: TGTGCAAGTCGCGTTCATTCCACACAAAGTCGGGCCAACGTCCTGACTTTC. The V gene is TRBV12-2, the J gene TRBJ2-6; the table's TRBD1 call for D was not verified on the DNA. TRBV12-2 is a pseudogene. The CDR3 runs to 17 residues.